This T cell receptor (beta chain) was observed in a study of graft-versus-host responses after intestinal transplantation. Study details: Each transplant was multivisceral, liver-intestinal, or isolated intestinal. Each patient got anti-thymocyte globulin induction, then tacrolimus and steroids for around 3 years.

Assay used: immunoSEQ multiplex PCR; TCRdb lists only in-frame clones, some missing. The sample holds fewer than 120,000 clones, 93% seen once. The CDR3 sequence is 15 residues long. Germline V lookup: CDR1 MGHRA, CDR2 YSYEKL. Deletions cut 1 base from V and 5 bases from J, with 14 bases between. On this clone: Its antigen is not known.

This chain connects TRBV4-1 to TRBJ1-1; the D gene is possibly TRBD1 (5 bases). The clonotype originates from a human donor who received an intestinal transplant. Source: unstimulated CD8+ T cells sorted from spleen or lymph node cells, taken before intestinal transplant. Written as DNA, the CDR3 is TGCGCCAGCAGCCAAGGGACCGGGACGAGAACTGAAGCTTTCTTT. Its protein product is CASSQGTGTRTEAFF.